This TCR beta chain was sequenced in a study of blood T cell repertoires in COVID-19. In terms of age and location, participants ranged from roughly 18 to 100 years and lived in approximately 26 US areas. Participants had their cohort set by participant-reported clinical history. Donors in Cohort 3 who had recovered were those with two negative PCRs, healthcare professional clearance, or resolution of their symptoms. Per the authors' pipeline: Amplification from reference gene primers served as the basis for estimated nucleated cell counts. TCRdb's copy holds only in-frame clones and misses some; the assay was immunoSEQ multiplex PCR. That table is the source of V, J and clone size, and D and trimming were worked out from the DNA. The sample has some 380,000 clones; about 89% are singletons. The sequencing sample was made of PBMCs or T cells enriched from blood (not recorded which). This TCR was recovered from a man aged 25 to 40 who had recovered from COVID-19.

In DNA, the CDR3 is TGCGCCAGCAGCCCTCCGGGGGGCCTCTCCTACAATGAGCAGTTCTTC. It yields the protein CASSPPGGLSYNEQFF. The chain links TRBV5-1 to TRBJ2-1, with D maybe TRBD2 (7 bases). From germline, CDR1 is SGHRS and CDR2 YFSETQ. The CDR3 is made up of 16 amino acids. V was trimmed by 4 bases and J by 0 bases, leaving 14 bases between them.